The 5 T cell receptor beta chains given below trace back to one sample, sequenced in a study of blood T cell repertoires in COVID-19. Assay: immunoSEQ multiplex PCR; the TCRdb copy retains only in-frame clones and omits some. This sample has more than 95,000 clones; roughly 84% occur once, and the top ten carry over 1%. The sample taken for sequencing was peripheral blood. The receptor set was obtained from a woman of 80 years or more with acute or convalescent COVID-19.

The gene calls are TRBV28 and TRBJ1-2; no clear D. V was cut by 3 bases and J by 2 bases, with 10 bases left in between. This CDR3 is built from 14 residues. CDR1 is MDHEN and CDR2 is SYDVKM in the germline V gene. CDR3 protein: CASSFSGQNYGYTF. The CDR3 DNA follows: TGTGCCAGCAGTTTTAGTGGGCAAAACTATGGCTACACCTTC.

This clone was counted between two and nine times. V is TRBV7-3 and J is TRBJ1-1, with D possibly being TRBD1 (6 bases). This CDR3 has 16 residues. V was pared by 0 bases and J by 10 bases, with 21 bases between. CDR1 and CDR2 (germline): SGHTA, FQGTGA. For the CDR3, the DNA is TGTGCCAGCAGCTTAACTGGCGATGCAGGGCGAGGGGGAGCTTTCTTT. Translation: CASSLTGDAGRGGAFF.

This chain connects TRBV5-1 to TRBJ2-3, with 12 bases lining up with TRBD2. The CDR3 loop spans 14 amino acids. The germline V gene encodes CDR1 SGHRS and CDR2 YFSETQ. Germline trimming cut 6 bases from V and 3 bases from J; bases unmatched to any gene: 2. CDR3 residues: CASKTSGSTDTQYF. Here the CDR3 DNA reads TGCGCCAGCAAGACTAGCGGGAGTACAGATACGCAGTATTTT.

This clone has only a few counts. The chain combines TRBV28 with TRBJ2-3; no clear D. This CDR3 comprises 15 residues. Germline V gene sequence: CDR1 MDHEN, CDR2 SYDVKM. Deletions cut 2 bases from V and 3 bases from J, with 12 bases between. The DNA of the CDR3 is TGTGCCAGCAGTTTACGTAATCTGGCAACAGATACGCAGTATTTT. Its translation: CASSLRNLATDTQYF.

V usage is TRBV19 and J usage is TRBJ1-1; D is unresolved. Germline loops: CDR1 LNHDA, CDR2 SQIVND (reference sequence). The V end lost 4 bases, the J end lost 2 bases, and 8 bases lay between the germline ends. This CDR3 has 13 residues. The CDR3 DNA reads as TGTGCCAGTAGTACGCGACAAAACACTGAAGCTTTCTTT. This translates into CASSTRQNTEAFF.